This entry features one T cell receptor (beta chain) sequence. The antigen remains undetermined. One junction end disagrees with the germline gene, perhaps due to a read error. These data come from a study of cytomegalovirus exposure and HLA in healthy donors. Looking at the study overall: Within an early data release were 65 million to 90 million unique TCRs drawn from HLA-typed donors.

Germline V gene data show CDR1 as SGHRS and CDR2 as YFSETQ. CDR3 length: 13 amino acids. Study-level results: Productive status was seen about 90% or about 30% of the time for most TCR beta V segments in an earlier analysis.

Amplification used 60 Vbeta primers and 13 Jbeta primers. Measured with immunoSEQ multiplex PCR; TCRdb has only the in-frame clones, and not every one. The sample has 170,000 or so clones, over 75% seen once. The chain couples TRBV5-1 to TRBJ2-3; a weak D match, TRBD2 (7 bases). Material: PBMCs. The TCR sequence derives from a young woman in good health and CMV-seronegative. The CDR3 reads CASSPQGGGQRNF. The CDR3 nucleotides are TGCGCCAGCAGCCCCCAGGGCGGGGGCCAAAGGAATTTT.